This T cell receptor (beta chain) derives from a study of cytomegalovirus exposure and HLA in healthy donors. Notes on the study in general: An analysis was carried out later, and it reportedly showed fewer N-insertions in an Asian-associated ancestry cluster than the 666-donor mean. HLA restriction was apparent for most CMV-associated TCR beta chains in a later analysis.

Germline V gene data show CDR1 as MDHEN and CDR2 as SYDVKM. V was cut by 2 bases and J by 4 bases, with 6 bases left in between. The CDR3 has 12 amino acids. Comment on this clone: Its matching antigen is unknown. The identical CDR3 is also encoded by other nucleotide sequences in the sample.

Primers included in the PCR were 60 Vbeta and 13 Jbeta primers. This table comes from immunoSEQ multiplex PCR, and its TCRdb copy is limited to in-frame clones, with some not included. The sample has some 150,000 clones, approximately 85% seen once. This TCR was recovered from a woman aged 45-65 years in good health and CMV-seropositive. The sample comprised PBMCs. The V gene is TRBV28, the J gene TRBJ2-7; D is unclear. Here the CDR3 DNA reads TGTGCCAGCAGTTTAAGCCCGTACGAGCAGTACTTC. Amino acid sequence: CASSLSPYEQYF. Complete variable domain (other parts from reference TRBV28 and TRBJ2-7): DVKVTQSSRYLVKRTGEKVFLECVQDMDHENMFWYRQDPGLGLRLIYFSYDVKMKEKGDIPEGYSVSREKKERFSLILESASTNQTSMYLCASSLSPYEQYFGPGTRLTVT.